These T cell receptor beta chains were read from a single sample in a study of CD8+CD57+ T cells in acquired aplastic anemia. A single record per CDR3 protein comes from TCRdb applying MiXCR to the reads. The sample includes just over 400,000 distinct CDR3 sequences, roughly 68% of them seen just once. The source material was sorted CD4+, CD8+, or CD8+CD57+ T cells (not recorded which) from PBMCs. The receptor set was obtained from a human donor in good health, serving as a control. CDR3s include the opening cysteine and the closing phenylalanine or tryptophan. The D gene is left open where the match is weak. Where a row states a size, it is once, few, many or the class of an expanded clone; other rows omit it.

CDR3 length	V gene	D gene	J gene	clone size	CDR3 DNA	CDR3 protein
15	TRBV7-7	TRBD2	TRBJ2-5	.	TGTGCTGCGACTAGCGGGGGGCAGAAACAAGAGACCCAGTACTTC	CAATSGGQKQETQYF
12	TRBV29-1	TRBD1	TRBJ2-3	few	TGCAGCGGGGACAGGGACACAGATACGCAGTATTTT	CSGDRDTDTQYF
12	TRBV2	.	TRBJ1-5	.	TGTGCCAGCAGTGGTCTGACCCAGCCCCAGCATTTT	CASSGLTQPQHF
14	TRBV18	.	TRBJ1-5	many	TGTGCCAGCTCACTACGAGCCGGGAATCAGCCCCAGCATTTT	CASSLRAGNQPQHF
16	TRBV12-3/TRBV12-4	.	TRBJ2-3	.	TGTGCCAGCAGTCCTGGGGCACTCCCACCGCGAGATACGCAGTATTTT	CASSPGALPPRDTQYF
15	TRBV2	.	TRBJ2-7	once	TGTGCCAGCAGTGAACCGCGACAGAATAGCTACGAGCAGTACTTC	CASSEPRQNSYEQYF
18	TRBV19	.	TRBJ1-4	many	TGTGCCAGTAGTGCAGAAATTCAGGGGATTGCAACTAATGAAAAACTGTTTTTT	CASSAEIQGIATNEKLFF
17	TRBV7-4	.	TRBJ1-5	.	TGTGCCACCAGCAGACATTCAGGTCCTGTCTACGAGCAGCCCCAGCATTTT	CATSRHSGPVYEQPQHF
16	TRBV7-8	.	TRBJ1-1	.	.	CASSPDSPLHFGNAFF
11	TRBV7-2	.	TRBJ2-7	.	TGTGCTAGCAGCTTCTCCTACGGGCAGTACTTC	CASSFSYGQYF
14	TRBV19	TRBD1	TRBJ2-1	many	TGTGCCAGTAGTAGACAGGGAAGGGACAATGAGCAGTTCTTC	CASSRQGRDNEQFF
14	TRBV5-6	TRBD1	TRBJ2-7	.	TGTGCCAGCAGCTTGGAGACAGGGGTCGACGAGCAGTACTTC	CASSLETGVDEQYF
11	TRBV5-5	.	TRBJ2-7	.	TGTGCCAGCAGTCGGGGGACCGAGCAGTACTTC	CASSRGTEQYF
14	TRBV11-2	TRBD1	TRBJ1-5	.	TGTGCCAGCAGCTTACAGGGGGGCTATCAGCCCCAGCATTTT	CASSLQGGYQPQHF
13	TRBV24-1	.	TRBJ2-5	.	TGTGCCACCAGTGAATCACTAGTTGACAAGCAGTACTTC	CATSESLVDKQYF
15	TRBV5-6	.	TRBJ2-2	.	TGTGCCAGCAACCGGGGAGGCGGTATCACCGGGGAGCTGTTTTTT	CASNRGGGITGELFF
13	TRBV10-3	.	TRBJ1-2	.	TGTGCCACCAGTGAGTTGCAGGTCAAGGGCCACACCTTC	CATSELQVKGHTF
13	TRBV7-8	TRBD1	TRBJ1-2	.	TGTGCCAGCAGCAAACAGGGGGGGAGCGGAGACACCTTC	CASSKQGGSGDTF
12	TRBV20-1	.	TRBJ1-3	once	TGCAGTGCAGATGGAAGACAGGACACCATATATTTT	CSADGRQDTIYF
15	TRBV5-1	TRBD1	TRBJ2-1	.	TGCGCCAGCAGTACCGCCCTGGGACAGGTCAATGAGCAGTTCTTC	CASSTALGQVNEQFF
15	TRBV7-8	.	TRBJ1-5	.	TGTGCCAGCAGCGTGCCGGACGGCACCAGTCGGGGCGAGCATTTT	CASSVPDGTSRGEHF
18	TRBV12-3/TRBV12-4	TRBD1	TRBJ2-3	.	TGTGCCAGCAGTTCAATCCGGCCGGGACAGGGGGCTAGAGATACGCAGTATTTT	CASSSIRPGQGARDTQYF
14	TRBV12-3/TRBV12-4	.	TRBJ1-1	.	TGTGCCAGCAGTCGCGGACTAGCGGGGGGGAAGGGTTTCTTT	CASSRGLAGGKGFF
13	TRBV6-2/TRBV6-3	.	TRBJ1-6	many	TGTGCCAGTAACCCCCTAGGCAATTCACCCCTCCACTTT	CASNPLGNSPLHF
14	TRBV7-9	.	TRBJ1-2	many	TGTGCCAGCAGCTTACCAGGGTATGAGGGTGGCTACACCTTC	CASSLPGYEGGYTF
16	TRBV10-3	.	TRBJ1-3	.	TGTGCCATCAGTAATCCGGAGGGGGACTATGGATACACCTTATGTTTT	CAISNPEGDYGYTLCF
15	TRBV12-3/TRBV12-4	TRBD1	TRBJ1-5	.	TGTGCCAGCAGTTTACTTCGACAGGGAGATCAGCCCCAGCATTTT	CASSLLRQGDQPQHF
14	TRBV10-3	TRBD1	TRBJ1-3	.	TGTGCCATCAGGATGGGACAGGGAGGAAACACCATATATTTT	CAIRMGQGGNTIYF